This passage covers 14 T cell receptor beta chains from one sample sequenced in a study of breast tumors, draining lymph nodes, adjacent tissues. Each CDR3 protein is one row after TCRdb ran MiXCR on the multiplex PCR reads. The table shows approximately 230,000 distinct CDR3 sequences, with nearly 35% occurring only once. Axillary draining lymph nodes of breast cancer patients supplied the node samples. The sequencing sample was made of axillary lymph node tissue. These receptors were obtained from a female donor with breast cancer. Some clones in this sample may be carry-over from other donors' samples.

This clonotype has a count of ten or more. The chain has TRBV4-1 and TRBJ2-5, with D uncertain. Looked up from germline, CDR1 is MGHRA and CDR2 is YSYEKL. V lost 2 bases and J lost 10, with 14 bases in between. This CDR3 has 13 amino acids. In nucleotides, the CDR3 is TGCGCCAGCAGCCAAACTGACTGGACGAGCCAGTACTTC. Protein sequence: CASSQTDWTSQYF.

This clonotype was detected ten times or more. The chain joins TRBV4-1 to TRBJ2-3; D perhaps matches TRBD2 (6 bases). Deletions cut 0 bases from V and 5 bases from J, with 12 bases between. CDR1 is MGHRA, CDR2 YSYEKL, per germline. There are 15 residues in the CDR3. The CDR3 DNA follows: TGCGCCAGCAGCCAAGATTGGCAGGGAGGAGATACGCAGTATTTT. Residues: CASSQDWQGGDTQYF.

J is TRBJ2-2 and V is TRBV3-1; D unresolved. Trimming left V 7 bases short and J 6 bases short, with 6 bases between. CDR3 size: 11 residues. CDR1 and CDR2 from the germline V gene are LGHDT and YNNKEL (reference sequence). In nucleotides, the CDR3 is TGTGCCAGCACCCTATCCGGGGAGCTGTTTTTT. Translating it yields CASTLSGELFF.

Ten or more counts support this clonotype. V and J are TRBV24-1 and TRBJ2-1, with 12 nucleotides matching TRBD1. This CDR3 is built from 14 residues. CDR1 and CDR2 from the germline V gene are KGHDR and SFDVKD. V lost 9 bases and J lost 7; bases outside the gene matches: 6. The CDR3 DNA sequence: TGTGCCACCGGCCTGGGACAGGGGGCGAATGAGCAGTTCTTC. Translating it yields CATGLGQGANEQFF.

In this sample, this clonotype turned up a few times. It may be a read error: a sequence one base away is much more abundant. The chain links TRBV5-1 to TRBJ1-2; D uncertain. V lost 4 bases and J 4 bases, leaving 17 bases between the germline ends. The germline CDR1 and CDR2 sequences are SGHRS and YFSETQ. CDR3 length: 15 amino acids. CDR3 bases: TGCGCCAGCAGCCCCGCCGGCCCCGGGCCCTATGGCTACACCTTC. Amino acid sequence: CASSPAGPGPYGYTF.

This chain links TRBV29-1 with TRBJ2-1; D unclear. Germline values: CDR1 SQVTM, CDR2 ANQGSEA. This CDR3 contains 13 residues. V dropped 7 bases and J dropped 12 bases, with 22 bases sitting between them. CDR3 DNA: TGCAGCGGCCGGTCTCAAGCCTCAATGGGGCAGTTCTTC. This gives the protein CSGRSQASMGQFF.

This clonotype was seen a few times. A much larger clone lies one base from this, so it may be a read error. The chain links TRBV20-1 to TRBJ2-1; 15 bases are a match to TRBD2. The trim removed 3 bases at V and 6 bases at J, leaving 3 bases unmatched. The V gene's germline CDR1 is DFQATT and CDR2 SNEGSKA (reference sequence). This CDR3 is built from 15 residues. CDR3 region: CSARGTSGRPNEQFF. In DNA, the CDR3 is TGCAGTGCTAGGGGGACTAGCGGGAGGCCCAATGAGCAGTTCTTC.

Only a few counts were recorded for this clonotype. A read error may explain this, as a much larger clone is one base away. V and J are TRBV11-2 and TRBJ1-4; D remains ambiguous. Germline CDR1 reads SGHAT; CDR2 reads FQNNGV. The CDR3 extends over 12 amino acids. The CDR3 is CASSLSGETLFF. The CDR3 DNA follows: TGTGCCAGCAGCTTATCGGGCGAAACACTGTTTTTT. The full variable domain, completed using reference TRBV11-2 and TRBJ1-4, is EAGVAQSPRYKIIEKRQSVAFWCNPISGHATLYWYQQILGQGPKLLIQFQNNGVVDDSQLPKDRFSAERLKGVDSTLKIQPAKLEDSAVYLCASSLSGETLFFGSGTQLSVL.

The J gene is TRBJ2-2, the V gene TRBV11-2; tentatively, D is TRBD1 or TRBD2 (5 bases each). Germline loops: CDR1 SGHAT, CDR2 FQNNGV. The CDR3 consists of 15 residues. V lost 2 bases to trimming and J lost 4 bases, with 11 bases between them. For the CDR3, the DNA is TGTGCCAGCAGCTTACGGGGCCCAACCACCGGGGAGCTGTTTTTT. Protein product: CASSLRGPTTGELFF.

A note on this clonotype: In this CDR3 the conserved last residue, phenylalanine or tryptophan, is missing, so a read error is likely. The V and J genes are TRBV19 and TRBJ1-6, with a weak D call TRBD1 (5 bases). Germline V lookup: CDR1 LNHDA, CDR2 SQIVND (reference sequence). Trimming pared 5 bases from V and 2 bases from J, leaving 16 bases between. The CDR3 covers 17 residues. The CDR3 nucleotides read TGTGCCAGTAGTGAGGGGTCGGAATTTGCCTATAATTCACCCCTCCACCTT. Protein sequence: CASSEGSEFAYNSPLHL.

There are many counts of this clonotype. The chain links TRBV7-9 to TRBJ2-1; D perhaps matches TRBD2 (7 bases). Per the germline V gene, CDR1 is SEHNR and CDR2 is FQNEAQ (reference sequence). Between the trimmed V and J ends, which lost 5 bases and 5 bases, there was a span of 16 bases. The CDR3 consists of 15 residues. The CDR3 is CASSGGAGLDNEQFF. CDR3 DNA: TGTGCCAGCAGCGGGGGGGCGGGGCTCGACAATGAGCAGTTCTTC.

Comments on this clonotype: An end of the junction does not agree with germline; a read error may underlie this. The chain carries TRBV20-1 and TRBJ1-4; D may be TRBD1 (6 bases). CDR3 length: 19 amino acids. Germline loops: CDR1 DFQATT, CDR2 SNEGSKA (reference sequence). The CDR3 DNA reads TGCAGTGCCACACGCTGGGATGGAAACAGGGTTGGAACTAATGAAAGACTGTTTTTT. Protein sequence: CSATRWDGNRVGTNERLFF.

V gene TRBV5-1 combines with J gene TRBJ1-1; D not resolved. V lost 1 base and J 5 bases, leaving 6 bases between the germline ends. The CDR3 consists of 12 residues. The germline gives CDR1 SGHRS, CDR2 YFSETQ. The CDR3 DNA reads as TGCGCCAGCAGCTTGTCGCGGACTGAAGCTTTCTTT. Translating gives CASSLSRTEAFF.

The rearrangement joins TRBV7-6 to TRBJ1-4, with a tentative D call TRBD1 (5 bases). This CDR3 comprises 14 residues. V lost 4 bases to trimming and J lost 2 bases, with 8 bases between them. The germline gives CDR1 SGHVS, CDR2 FNYEAQ. This chain's CDR3 is CASSSGYTNEKLFF. The CDR3 region has the DNA TGTGCCAGCAGCTCAGGGTACACTAATGAAAAACTGTTTTTT. Looking up the rest from reference TRBV7-6 and TRBJ1-4 gives the full variable domain: GAGVSQSPRYKVTKRGQDVALRCDPISGHVSLYWYRQALGQGPEFLTYFNYEAQQDKSGLPNDRFSAERPEGSISTLTIQRTEQRDSAMYRCASSSGYTNEKLFFGSGTQLSVL.